This TCR beta chain was profiled in a study of cytomegalovirus exposure and HLA in healthy donors. PCR amplification relied on 60 Vbeta primers (plus 13 Jbeta primers). Assay: immunoSEQ multiplex PCR; the TCRdb copy retains only in-frame clones and omits some. The sample shows more than 100,000 clones, roughly 80% of them seen only once. Trimming took 5 bases from V and 5 from J; bases not matched to a gene: 15. The germline gives CDR1 SGHRS, CDR2 YFSETQ. This CDR3 has 18 residues. Sequencing was done on a sample of PBMCs. The J gene is TRBJ2-5, the V gene TRBV5-1; 13 nucleotides agree with TRBD2. This sequence was found in a woman aged 25-40 years in good health and CMV-seropositive. In nucleotides, the CDR3 is TGCGCCAGCAGAGCCCAAACTAGCGGGGGGGCCCGGGTGGAGACCCAGTACTTC. Protein sequence: CASRAQTSGGARVETQYF.